This T cell receptor beta chain originates from a study of shared clonotypes between healthy human individuals. General study points: Among donors, clonotype sharing was expected to be affected by sequencing depth. Generation probabilities of non-shared clonotypes were lower (relative to those shared by all four donors). Large depth notwithstanding, sorted-subset sequencing proved incomplete by rarefaction.

Selected positively for CCR7 and CD45RO-negative, naive CD8 cells excluded terminally differentiated effector memory CD45RA+ cells. This clone has just one count. Its antigen is not identified. Genomic DNA belonging to each subset was distributed in equal measure over several immunoSEQ plates. TCRdb keeps only in-frame clones here, not all; method: immunoSEQ multiplex PCR. The data contain some 630,000 clones, approximately 96% of them singletons. The sample taken for sequencing was naive CD8+ T cells sorted from blood. This TCR came from a woman aged 25-40 years in good health.

CDR3 region: CATSRISGYGYTF. The CDR3 DNA is TGTGCCACCAGCAGGATCTCAGGGTATGGCTACACCTTC. The chain employs TRBV15 and TRBJ1-2, with a weak D call TRBD1 (5 bases). Germline V CDR1 and CDR2: LNHNV, YYDKDF (reference sequence). This CDR3 is built from 13 residues. V was cut by 3 bases and J by 5 bases, with 10 bases left in between.